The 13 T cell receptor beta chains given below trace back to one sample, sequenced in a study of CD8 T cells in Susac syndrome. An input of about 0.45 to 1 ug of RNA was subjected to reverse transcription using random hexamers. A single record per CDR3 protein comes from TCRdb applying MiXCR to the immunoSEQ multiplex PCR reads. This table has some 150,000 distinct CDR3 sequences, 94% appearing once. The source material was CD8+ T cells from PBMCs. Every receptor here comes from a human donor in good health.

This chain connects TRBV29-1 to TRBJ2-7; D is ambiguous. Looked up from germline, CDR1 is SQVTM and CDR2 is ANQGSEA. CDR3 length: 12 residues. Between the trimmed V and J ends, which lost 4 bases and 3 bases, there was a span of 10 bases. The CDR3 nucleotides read TGCAGCGTTGCGAGTCAGAACTACGAGCAGTACTTC. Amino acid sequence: CSVASQNYEQYF.

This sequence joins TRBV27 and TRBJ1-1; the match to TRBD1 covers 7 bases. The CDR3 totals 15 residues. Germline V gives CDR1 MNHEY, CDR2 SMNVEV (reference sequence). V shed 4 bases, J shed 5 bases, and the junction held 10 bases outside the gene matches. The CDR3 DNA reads TGTGCCAGCAGTTCCCGAACAGGGGTCGAGACTGAAGCTTTCTTT. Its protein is CASSSRTGVETEAFF.

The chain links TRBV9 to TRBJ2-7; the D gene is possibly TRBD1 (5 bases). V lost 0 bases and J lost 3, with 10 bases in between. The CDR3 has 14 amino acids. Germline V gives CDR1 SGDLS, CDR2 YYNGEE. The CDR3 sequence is CASSVGAGNYEQYF. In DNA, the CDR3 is TGTGCCAGCAGCGTAGGTGCAGGGAACTACGAGCAGTACTTC.

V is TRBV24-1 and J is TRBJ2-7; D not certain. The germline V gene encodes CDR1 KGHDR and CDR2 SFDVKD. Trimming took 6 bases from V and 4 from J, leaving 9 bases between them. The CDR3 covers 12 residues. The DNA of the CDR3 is TGTGCCACCAGTAAAGATAGTTACGAGCAGTACTTC. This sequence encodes CATSKDSYEQYF.

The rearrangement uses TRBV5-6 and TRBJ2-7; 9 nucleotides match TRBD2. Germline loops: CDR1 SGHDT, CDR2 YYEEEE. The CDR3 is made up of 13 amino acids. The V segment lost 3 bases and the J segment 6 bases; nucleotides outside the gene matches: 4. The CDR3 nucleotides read TGTGCCAGCAGCTCGGGACTAGCTCGCGAGCAGTACTTC. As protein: CASSSGLAREQYF. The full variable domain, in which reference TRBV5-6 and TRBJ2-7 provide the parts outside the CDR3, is DAGVTQSPTHLIKTRGQQVTLRCSPKSGHDTVSWYQQALGQGPQFIFQYYEEEERQRGNFPDRFSGHQFPNYSSELNVNALLLGDSALYLCASSSGLAREQYFGPGTRLTVT.

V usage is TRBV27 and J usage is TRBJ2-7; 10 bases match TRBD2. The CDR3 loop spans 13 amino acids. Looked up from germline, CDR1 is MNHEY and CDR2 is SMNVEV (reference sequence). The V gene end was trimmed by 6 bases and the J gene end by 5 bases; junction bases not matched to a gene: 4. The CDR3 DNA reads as TGTGCCAGCAGCTTACTAGCGGGAAACGAGCAGTACTTC. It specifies CASSLLAGNEQYF.

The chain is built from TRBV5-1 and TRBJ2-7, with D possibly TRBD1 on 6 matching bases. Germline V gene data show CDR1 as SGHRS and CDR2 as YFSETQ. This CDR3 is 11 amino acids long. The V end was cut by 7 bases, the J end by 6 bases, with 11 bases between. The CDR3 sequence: CASRRGGEQYF. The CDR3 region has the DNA TGCGCCAGCCGTAGAGGGGGCGAGCAGTACTTC.

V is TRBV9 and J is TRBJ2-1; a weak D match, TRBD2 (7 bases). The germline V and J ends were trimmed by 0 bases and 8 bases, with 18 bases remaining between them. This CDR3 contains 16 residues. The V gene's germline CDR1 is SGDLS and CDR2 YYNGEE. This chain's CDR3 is CASSVEGGGMLDEQFF. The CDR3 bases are TGTGCCAGCAGCGTAGAGGGGGGAGGGATGCTTGATGAGCAGTTCTTC. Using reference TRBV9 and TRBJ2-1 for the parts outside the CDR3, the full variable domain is DSGVTQTPKHLITATGQRVTLRCSPRSGDLSVYWYQQSLDQGLQFLIQYYNGEERAKGNILERFSAQQFPDLHSELNLSSLELGDSALYFCASSVEGGGMLDEQFFGPGTRLTVL.

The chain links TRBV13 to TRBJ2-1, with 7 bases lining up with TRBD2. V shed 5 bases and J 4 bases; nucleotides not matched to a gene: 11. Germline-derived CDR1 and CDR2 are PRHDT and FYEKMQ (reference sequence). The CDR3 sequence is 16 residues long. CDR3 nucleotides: TGTGCCAGCAGCGACGGGCTAGCGGAACATTACAATGAGCAGTTCTTC. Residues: CASSDGLAEHYNEQFF.

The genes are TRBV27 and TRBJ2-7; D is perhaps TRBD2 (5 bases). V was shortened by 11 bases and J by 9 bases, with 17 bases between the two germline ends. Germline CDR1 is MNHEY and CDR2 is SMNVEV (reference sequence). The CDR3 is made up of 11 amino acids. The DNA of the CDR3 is TGTGCCCAGAGGACGGGAAAGGGGCAGTACTTC. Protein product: CAQRTGKGQYF.

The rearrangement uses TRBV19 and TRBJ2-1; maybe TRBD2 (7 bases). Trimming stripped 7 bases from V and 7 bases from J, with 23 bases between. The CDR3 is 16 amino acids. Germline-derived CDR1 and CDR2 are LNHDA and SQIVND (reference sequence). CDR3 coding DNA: TGTGCCAGTACCGACGGATGGGGGGGGCTTGCAAATGAGCAGTTCTTC. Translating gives CASTDGWGGLANEQFF.

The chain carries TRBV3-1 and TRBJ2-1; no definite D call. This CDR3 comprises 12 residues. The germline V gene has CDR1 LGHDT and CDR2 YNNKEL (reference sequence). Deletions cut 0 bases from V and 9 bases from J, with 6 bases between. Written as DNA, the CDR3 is TGTGCCAGCAGCCAAGACCTCCCTGAGCAGTTCTTC. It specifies CASSQDLPEQFF.

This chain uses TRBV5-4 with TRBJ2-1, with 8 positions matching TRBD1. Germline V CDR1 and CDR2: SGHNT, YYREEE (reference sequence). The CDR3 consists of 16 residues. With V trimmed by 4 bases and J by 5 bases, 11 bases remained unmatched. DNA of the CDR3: TGTGCCAGCAGCGGACCGGGACAGGTCGACGACAATGAGCAGTTCTTC. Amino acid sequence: CASSGPGQVDDNEQFF.